One and the same sample provided the 31 T cell receptor beta chains below, sequenced in a study of OX40 agonist ivuxolimab in advanced cancers. Some clones are missing from TCRdb's copy, which holds only in-frame ones; the method was immunoSEQ multiplex PCR. The top ten hold about 0.31% of the sample, which has about 67,000 clones, about 90% seen once. Material: CD4+ or CD8+ T cells sorted from blood, obtained in a trial of the OX40 agonist ivuxolimab. The source is an adult with an advanced solid tumor such as melanoma, head and neck, liver or kidney cancer.

The genes are TRBV9 and TRBJ1-2, with 12 bases that match TRBD1. The CDR3 extends over 17 amino acids. Germline lookup yields CDR1 SGDLS and CDR2 YYNGEE. The J segment lost 3 bases and the V segment lost 0 bases, leaving 6 bases of the junction unmatched. The CDR3 loop reads CASSVVGQGAWDYGYTF. The CDR3 DNA follows: TGTGCCAGCAGCGTAGTGGGACAGGGGGCTTGGGACTATGGCTACACCTTC.

The chain has TRBV9 and TRBJ2-5; 8 bases are shared with TRBD2. Per the germline V gene, CDR1 is SGDLS and CDR2 is YYNGEE. V lost 4 bases to trimming and J lost 2 bases; unmatched junction nucleotides: 4. The CDR3 loop spans 14 amino acids. This CDR3 is CASSILAEQETQYF. The CDR3 DNA follows: TGTGCCAGCAGCATACTAGCGGAGCAAGAGACCCAGTACTTC.

The V call is TRBV10-1, the J call TRBJ2-1; the match to TRBD1 covers 7 bases. This CDR3 has 17 amino acids. Trimming at V came to 2 bases and at J to 5 bases, leaving 12 bases not matched to a gene. Looked up from germline, CDR1 is WNHNN and CDR2 is SYGVQD (reference sequence). In DNA, the CDR3 is TGCGCCAGCAGTGAGACCCCCGGGACAGCGCTTGACAATGAGCAGTTCTTC. Translated, it gives CASSETPGTALDNEQFF.

The chain couples TRBV5-1 to TRBJ1-1, with D perhaps TRBD1 (6 bases). This CDR3 is built from 14 residues. Germline values: CDR1 SGHRS, CDR2 YFSETQ. V was trimmed by 3 bases and J by 2 bases, leaving 11 bases between them. As DNA, the CDR3 is TGCGCCAGCAGCTCACAGGGAGAAAACACTGAAGCTTTCTTT. The encoded protein is CASSSQGENTEAFF.

The rearrangement links TRBV9 to TRBJ2-3; no firm D call. The V end lost 1 base, the J end lost 0 bases, and 12 bases lay between the germline ends. From germline, CDR1 is SGDLS and CDR2 YYNGEE. The CDR3 contains 16 residues. The CDR3 protein is CASSVTHFGSTDTQYF. The CDR3 DNA follows: TGTGCCAGCAGCGTAACCCACTTCGGGAGCACAGATACGCAGTATTTT. The full variable domain, in which reference TRBV9 and TRBJ2-3 provide the parts outside the CDR3, is DSGVTQTPKHLITATGQRVTLRCSPRSGDLSVYWYQQSLDQGLQFLIQYYNGEERAKGNILERFSAQQFPDLHSELNLSSLELGDSALYFCASSVTHFGSTDTQYFGPGTRLTVL.

The chain has TRBV2 and TRBJ2-2, with a possible D match to TRBD1 (8 bases). The V end was cut by 6 bases, the J end by 2 bases, with 16 bases between. This CDR3 is built from 16 residues. Germline CDR1 reads SNHLY; CDR2 reads FYNNEI. The DNA for the CDR3 is TGTGCCAGCAGCCCAGGGGGCGGGAGAAACACCGGGGAGCTGTTTTTT. Translated, it gives CASSPGGGRNTGELFF. The full variable domain, with the rest looked up from reference TRBV2 and TRBJ2-2, is EPEVTQTPSHQVTQMGQEVILRCVPISNHLYFYWYRQILGQKVEFLVSFYNNEISEKSEIFDDQFSVERPDGSNFTLKIRSTKLEDSAMYFCASSPGGGRNTGELFFGEGSRLTVL.

The chain recombines TRBV19 with TRBJ2-7; D not certain. This CDR3 has 12 residues. CDR1 and CDR2 from the germline V gene are LNHDA and SQIVND (reference sequence). Trimming pared 10 bases from V and 0 bases from J, leaving 10 bases between. CDR3 in amino acids: CATGRTSYEQYF. CDR3 bases: TGTGCCACGGGCCGCACCTCCTACGAGCAGTACTTC. Full variable domain (missing parts from reference TRBV19 and TRBJ2-7): DGGITQSPKYLFRKEGQNVTLSCEQNLNHDAMYWYRQDPGQGLRLIYYSQIVNDFQKGDIAEGYSVSREKKESFPLTVTSAQKNPTAFYLCATGRTSYEQYFGPGTRLTVT.

The V gene is TRBV15, the J gene TRBJ1-6; D gene unclear. The CDR3 is 13 amino acids. CDR1 LNHNV and CDR2 YYDKDF come from the germline V gene (reference sequence). V gave up 3 bases and J gave up 10 bases, with 10 bases separating them. This CDR3 reads CATSRSVGSPLHF. In DNA form, the CDR3 reads TGTGCCACCAGCAGGTCGGTAGGGTCACCCCTCCACTTT. Together with reference TRBV15 and TRBJ1-6, the CDR3 gives the full variable domain: DAMVIQNPRYQVTQFGKPVTLSCSQTLNHNVMYWYQQKSSQAPKLLFHYYDKDFNNEADTPDNFQSRRPNTSFCFLDIRSPGLGDTAMYLCATSRSVGSPLHFGNGTRLTVT.

The chain uses TRBV15 and TRBJ2-1; D not resolved. The CDR3 is 11 residues long. The germline V gene has CDR1 LNHNV and CDR2 YYDKDF (reference sequence). The V end lost 1 base, the J end lost 7 bases, and 2 bases lay between the germline ends. CDR3 in amino acids: CATSRVNEQFF. The CDR3 nucleotides read TGTGCCACCAGCAGAGTTAATGAGCAGTTCTTC.

The chain carries TRBV2 and TRBJ2-7; 11 nucleotides agree with TRBD2. The germline gives CDR1 SNHLY, CDR2 FYNNEI. V dropped 8 bases and J dropped 2; count of bases not matched to a gene: 8. The CDR3 spans 15 residues. Here the CDR3 reads CASSPTSGITYEQYF. DNA of the CDR3: TGTGCCAGCTCCCCGACTAGCGGGATTACCTACGAGCAGTACTTC.

The chain recombines TRBV28 with TRBJ2-7; TRBD1 matches at 11 bases. CDR3 length: 14 amino acids. Germline lookup yields CDR1 MDHEN and CDR2 SYDVKM. With 7 bases clipped from V and 3 bases from J, the junction kept 5 bases outside the gene matches. The CDR3 DNA reads TGTGCCAGCACCCGGACAGGGGGCATCTACGAGCAGTACTTC. Translated, it gives CASTRTGGIYEQYF.

This chain connects TRBV12-5 to TRBJ2-7, with 12 positions matching TRBD2. This CDR3 spans 16 amino acids. With 2 bases clipped from V and 3 bases from J, the junction kept 5 bases outside the gene matches. The germline CDR1 and CDR2 sequences are LGHNT and FRNRAP. The CDR3 sequence: CASGLRRGLAGYEQYF. CDR3 in DNA: TGTGCTAGTGGTTTGAGAAGGGGACTAGCGGGCTACGAGCAGTACTTC.

In nucleotides, the CDR3 is TGTGCCAGCTCACTGGAGTCTGATCAGCCCCAGCATTTT. Residues: CASSLESDQPQHF. V gene TRBV18 combines with J gene TRBJ1-5; D unresolved. Germline CDR1 and CDR2: KGHSH and LQKENI. CDR3 size: 13 residues. Trimming shortened V by 4 bases and J by 5 bases, and 9 bases separated the two germline ends.

The chain uses TRBV5-4 and TRBJ2-3, with 7 bases that match TRBD1. V lost 4 bases to trimming and J lost 4 bases; unmatched junction nucleotides: 6. CDR3 length: 14 amino acids. Germline V CDR1 and CDR2: SGHNT, YYREEE (reference sequence). In DNA form, the CDR3 reads TGTGCCAGCAGCGGGGACAGTCGGGCAGATACGCAGTATTTT. This translates into CASSGDSRADTQYF.

This clone was counted a single time. The V gene is TRBV12-5, the J gene TRBJ2-1, with a tentative D call TRBD2 (5 bases). This CDR3 is built from 15 residues. Trimming removed 1 base at V and 2 bases at J, with 9 bases between. From germline, CDR1 is LGHNT and CDR2 FRNRAP. In DNA form, the CDR3 reads TGTGCTAGTGGTTTGGAACGGGGAACCTACAATGAGCAGTTCTTC. Residues: CASGLERGTYNEQFF.

The rearrangement uses TRBV5-1 and TRBJ1-1; 7 bases fit TRBD1. The CDR3 has 15 residues. Per the germline V gene, CDR1 is SGHRS and CDR2 is YFSETQ. Trimming removed 0 bases from V and 1 base from J; junction bases left unmatched: 3. The CDR3 DNA sequence: TGCGCCAGCAGCTTGGGTAACAGGGGGAACACTGAAGCTTTCTTT. Its protein product is CASSLGNRGNTEAFF.

This chain joins TRBV7-3 and TRBJ2-1; TRBD1 aligns across 8 bases. Germline CDR1 and CDR2: SGHTA and FQGTGA. The CDR3 has 14 residues. V was pared by 5 bases and J by 4 bases, with 4 bases of the junction left unmatched. Written as DNA, the CDR3 is TGTGCCAGCAGCCCAAGGACAGGGTACAATGAGCAGTTCTTC. It is translated as CASSPRTGYNEQFF.

This sequence joins TRBV15 and TRBJ2-2, with TRBD1 matching over 7 bases. The CDR3 has 17 residues. From germline, CDR1 is LNHNV and CDR2 YYDKDF (reference sequence). Unmatched junction bases numbered 9, after V lost 2 bases and J lost 3 bases. In DNA, the CDR3 is TGTGCCACCAGCAGACTCTGGGACAGAGGGGACACCGGGGAGCTGTTTTTT. Protein sequence: CATSRLWDRGDTGELFF.

There are a few counts of this clone. J is TRBJ1-2 and V is TRBV2; D not resolved. The CDR3 consists of 13 residues. Trimming removed 7 bases from V and 5 bases from J, with 14 bases in between. CDR1 is SNHLY, CDR2 FYNNEI, per germline. The CDR3, as DNA: TGTGCCAGCAACTCTCCTCGAGGGTATGGCTACACCTTC. It is translated as CASNSPRGYGYTF.

J is TRBJ1-1 and V is TRBV5-4, with a weak D call TRBD1 (6 bases). This CDR3 contains 15 residues. CDR1 and CDR2 (germline): SGHNT, YYREEE (reference sequence). Trimming took 4 bases from V and 1 from J, leaving 14 bases between them. The CDR3 sequence: CASSTNADRNTEAFF. The DNA of the CDR3 is TGTGCCAGCAGCACTAACGCGGACAGGAACACTGAAGCTTTCTTT.

This clone is a singleton in its sample. This chain joins TRBV7-2 and TRBJ2-1; no clear D gene. Germline CDR1 is SGHTA and CDR2 is FQGNSA. V lost 6 bases, J lost 2 bases, and 11 bases lay in between. This CDR3 is 14 amino acids long. The CDR3 loop reads CASSFGWAYNEQFF. In DNA, the CDR3 is TGTGCCAGCAGTTTTGGGTGGGCCTACAATGAGCAGTTCTTC.

The V gene is TRBV19, the J gene TRBJ2-1, with TRBD1 identical over 8 bases. The germline CDR1 and CDR2 sequences are LNHDA and SQIVND (reference sequence). This CDR3 spans 16 amino acids. The V segment lost 6 bases and the J segment 7 bases; nucleotides outside the gene matches: 14. The CDR3 DNA reads as TGTGCCAGTAGGACTCACCAGGGGGCAGGCGGGAATGAGCAGTTCTTC. Translation: CASRTHQGAGGNEQFF.

The chain links TRBV10-3 to TRBJ1-3, with TRBD1 as a possible D gene (5 bases). The V end was cut by 2 bases, the J end by 7 bases, with 9 bases between. Germline V CDR1 and CDR2: ENHRY, SYGVKD. The CDR3 is made up of 13 amino acids. The CDR3 DNA follows: TGTGCCATCAGTGAGGGGGGACCCAACACCATATATTTT. Translating gives CAISEGGPNTIYF.

This clone was recorded a few times. V gene TRBV7-6 combines with J gene TRBJ1-1, with unresolved D. Trimming took off 5 bases at V and 3 bases at J, with 13 bases between the two ends. In germline, CDR1 is SGHVS, CDR2 FNYEAQ. The length of the CDR3 is 14 residues. CDR3 bases: TGTGCCAGCAGCCCCGAAGGCGGGTACACTGAAGCTTTCTTT. It translates to CASSPEGGYTEAFF.

There are a few counts of this clone. The CDR3 region has the DNA TGTGCCAGCTCACCACTGGCAGGGAGCCCCTCAATTAGGGAGCAGTACTTC. Protein sequence: CASSPLAGSPSIREQYF. J is TRBJ2-7 and V is TRBV18; D may match TRBD1 or TRBD2 (5 bases each). The CDR3 has 17 amino acids. Per germline, CDR1 KGHSH and CDR2 LQKENI. The V end was cut by 1 base, the J end by 7 bases, with 23 bases between.

V usage is TRBV11-2 and J usage is TRBJ1-5, with 9 bases identical to TRBD1. The CDR3 has 15 residues. V was clipped by 4 bases and J by 4 bases; unmatched bases: 5. In germline, CDR1 is SGHAT, CDR2 FQNNGV. The CDR3 region has the DNA TGTGCCAGCAGCTGGGGACAGGGCCCGAATCAGCCCCAGCATTTT. Protein product: CASSWGQGPNQPQHF.

The V and J genes are TRBV7-2 and TRBJ1-2; D gene ambiguous. Per germline, CDR1 SGHTA and CDR2 FQGNSA. Trimming removed 6 bases from V and 7 bases from J, with 9 bases in between. CDR3 length: 11 amino acids. The CDR3 protein is CASRTLFGYTF. In DNA, the CDR3 is TGTGCCAGCAGGACCCTGTTTGGCTACACCTTC.

The chain employs TRBV19 and TRBJ2-7; TRBD1 matches 10 bases. CDR1 is LNHDA and CDR2 is SQIVND in the germline V gene (reference sequence). The V and J ends lost 11 bases and 6 bases, in that order; junction bases with no gene match: 19. The CDR3 covers 16 residues. The CDR3 sequence: CASSPQRGTGESEQYF. DNA of the CDR3: TGTGCCTCAAGCCCCCAGCGGGGGACAGGGGAATCCGAGCAGTACTTC.

V gene TRBV18 combines with J gene TRBJ2-1; D not resolved. Trimming removed 0 bases from V and 1 base from J, with 4 bases in between. CDR3 size: 14 residues. The germline V gene has CDR1 KGHSH and CDR2 LQKENI. The CDR3 DNA is TGTGCCAGCTCACCACCGGAGTCCTACAATGAGCAGTTCTTC. Its protein product is CASSPPESYNEQFF.

This clone was detected only a few times. The chain carries TRBV2 and TRBJ2-3; D is uncertain. Looked up from germline, CDR1 is SNHLY and CDR2 is FYNNEI. V was clipped by 0 bases and J by 10 bases, with 11 bases between them. The length of the CDR3 is 13 residues. The chain's CDR3 is CASSEAIRIPQYF. For the CDR3, the DNA is TGTGCCAGCAGTGAAGCGATTCGGATCCCGCAGTATTTT.

The chain joins TRBV5-1 to TRBJ2-3, with TRBD2 identical over 7 bases. The trim removed 1 base at V and 1 base at J, leaving 6 bases unmatched. The CDR3 runs 16 residues. Germline-derived CDR1 and CDR2 are SGHRS and YFSETQ. The CDR3, as DNA: TGCGCCAGCAGCTTGTCTAGCGGAGCCCGCACAGATACGCAGTATTTT. Translation gives CASSLSSGARTDTQYF.